This is a list of T cell receptor beta chains from one sample in a study of shared clonotypes between healthy human individuals. Only in-frame clones appear in the TCRdb table, and some are missing; sequencing was by immunoSEQ multiplex PCR. This table has 560,000 or so clones, 95% to 97% appearing once. What was sequenced was naive CD8+ T cells sorted from blood. The receptor set was obtained from a young woman in good health. The CDR3 runs from the conserved cysteine through the conserved F or W. The D gene is left open where the match is weak. Not every row has a clone size; where given, it reads once, few, many or a size class.

D	size	V	J	DNA	CDR3
-	-	TRBV5-1	TRBJ2-5	TGCGCCAGCGAGGGGGACACCCAAGAGACCCAGTACTTC	CASEGDTQETQYF
TRBD2	-	TRBV9	TRBJ2-7	TGTGCCAGCAGCGTCGACGGGAGGATTCCCTACGAGCAGTACTTC	CASSVDGRIPYEQYF
-	-	TRBV19	TRBJ2-1	TGTGCCAGTAGTATTGGCAGTAAGACCTACAATGAGCAGTTCTTC	CASSIGSKTYNEQFF
-	-	TRBV5-1	TRBJ2-7	TGCGCCAGCCGCCAACCGTGGTCCTACGAGCAGTACTTC	CASRQPWSYEQYF
-	-	TRBV5-8	TRBJ1-6	TGTGCCAGCAGCCCGGCCCGGGGGGTAGGTTCACCCCTCCACTTT	CASSPARGVGSPLHF
-	once	TRBV28	TRBJ1-4	TGTGCCAGCATCGCAACGGGACGGCTTAATGAAAAACTGTTTTTT	CASIATGRLNEKLFF
-	-	TRBV4-1	TRBJ2-1	TGCGCCAGCAGCCTATACAATGAGCAGTTCTTC	CASSLYNEQFF
TRBD2	-	TRBV4-1	TRBJ2-2	TGCGCCAGCAGCCTGCCGACGTGGCGGGAGGGCCCCGGGGAGCTGTTTTTT	CASSLPTWREGPGELFF
-	-	TRBV27	TRBJ1-2	TGTGCCAGCCTAAGTAGCCTCGACGGAGGAAAGGGGTATGGCTACACCTTC	CASLSSLDGGKGYGYTF
-	-	TRBV25-1	TRBJ2-7	TGTGCCAGCAGTGGCCGGCGAGACTCCTACGAGCAGTACTTC	CASSGRRDSYEQYF
TRBD1	-	TRBV7-9	TRBJ1-4	TGTGCCAGCAGCTCGACAGGGGGAGAAAATGAAAAACTGTTTTTT	CASSSTGGENEKLFF
-	-	TRBV28	TRBJ2-1	TGTGCCAGCAGTCCGCTGGACGAAAACAATGAGCAGTTCTTC	CASSPLDENNEQFF
-	once	TRBV20-1	TRBJ2-5	TGCAGTGCTAGAGAGTCGGGGACCCAGTACTTC	CSARESGTQYF
TRBD2	-	TRBV30	TRBJ2-1	TGTGCCTGGAGTATAGCGGGAGGGCAGTTCTTC	CAWSIAGGQFF
TRBD2	-	TRBV18	TRBJ2-1	TGTGCCAGCTCACCGAGACTAGCGTTCCCCTGGGATGAGCAGTTCTTC	CASSPRLAFPWDEQFF
TRBD2	-	TRBV4-1	TRBJ2-7	TGCGCCAGCAGCCCTCGCCTAGCGGGTAGCTCCTACGAGCAGTACTTC	CASSPRLAGSSYEQYF
-	-	TRBV5-6	TRBJ2-7	TGTGCCAGCAGCGACCAGGACTACGAGCAGTACTTC	CASSDQDYEQYF
TRBD1	-	TRBV5-1	TRBJ2-7	TGCGCCAGCAGCACCATAGGGACAGGGACCTACGAGCAGTACTTC	CASSTIGTGTYEQYF
TRBD2	-	TRBV13	TRBJ2-1	TGTGCCAGCAGCCCAGGACTAGCGGGAGGTGAGCAGTTCTTC	CASSPGLAGGEQFF
-	-	TRBV7-9	TRBJ1-1	TGTGCCAGCAGCTTAATTGTTACTGAAGCTTTCTTT	CASSLIVTEAFF
TRBD2	once	TRBV14	TRBJ2-1	TGTGCCAGCAGCAGTAGCGGGAGGGTCTACAATGAGCAGTTCTTC	CASSSSGRVYNEQFF
-	-	TRBV11-2	TRBJ2-7	TGTGCCAGCAGCTTAGGTCAGGGCAACGAGCAGTACTTC	CASSLGQGNEQYF
-	-	TRBV5-5	TRBJ1-5	TGTGCCAGCAGGGACCCTCAGCCCCAGCATTTT	CASRDPQPQHF
-	-	TRBV29-1	TRBJ2-1	TGCAGCGTTGAGGACTATCCCTACAATGAGCAGTTCTTC	CSVEDYPYNEQFF
TRBD1	-	TRBV29-1	TRBJ2-7	TGCAGCGTTGAAACCGTGACAGGGCCCTACGAGCAGTACTTC	CSVETVTGPYEQYF
-	-	TRBV28	TRBJ1-4	TGTGCCAGCAGTTTAAGTCAGGGACGGGAAAAACTGTTTTTT	CASSLSQGREKLFF
TRBD1	-	TRBV27	TRBJ1-2	TGTGCCAGCAGTTTATCAAAGGGGGCGAGCTATGGCTACACCTTC	CASSLSKGASYGYTF
-	-	TRBV7-9	TRBJ2-1	TGTGCCAGCAGCCCAGAGGCGGAGCAGTTCTTC	CASSPEAEQFF
TRBD1	-	TRBV4-1	TRBJ2-7	TGCGCCAGCAGCCAGGGACAGGGGGCGACCTACGAGCAGTACTTC	CASSQGQGATYEQYF
TRBD2	once	TRBV28	TRBJ2-7	TGTGCCAGCAGTCCCCGACCCGGACTAGCGGGAGGGATCTACGAGCAGTACTTC	CASSPRPGLAGGIYEQYF
TRBD2	once	TRBV6-5	TRBJ2-7	TGTGCCAGCAGTTACACCGGGACTAGCGACGAGCAGTACTTC	CASSYTGTSDEQYF
-	-	TRBV29-1	TRBJ2-7	TGCAGCGTGCGAACCGGGGGGGACAGCTCCTACGAGCAGTACTTC	CSVRTGGDSSYEQYF
TRBD2	-	TRBV6-1	TRBJ2-5	TGTGCCAGCAGTGCTACAAGACTAGCGGGGGTGGGGGAGACCCAGTACTTC	CASSATRLAGVGETQYF
-	-	TRBV7-9	TRBJ1-2	TGTGCCAGCAGCTTAAGTGTCGACTACACCTTC	CASSLSVDYTF
-	-	TRBV13	TRBJ1-1	TGTGCCAGCAGCTTAGCGGGAGGGTACACTGAAGCTTTCTTT	CASSLAGGYTEAFF
TRBD1	-	TRBV2	TRBJ1-2	TGTGCCAGCAGCCGCACCTCGACAGGGGACTATGGCTACACCTTC	CASSRTSTGDYGYTF
TRBD2	-	TRBV27	TRBJ2-3	TGTGCCAGCAGTTATGGGACTAGCGCTAACAGTTATTTT	CASSYGTSANSYF
-	-	TRBV19	TRBJ2-7	TGTGCCACTTCGGACAGCTTCTCCTACGAGCAGTACTTC	CATSDSFSYEQYF
-	-	TRBV28	TRBJ2-1	TGTGCCAGCAGTATCCAAGGGGTCCCCTACAATGAGCAGTTCTTC	CASSIQGVPYNEQFF
TRBD2	-	TRBV9	TRBJ2-1	TGTGCCAGCAGCGGCGGGAGGGTAGATGAGCAGTTCTTC	CASSGGRVDEQFF
-	-	TRBV10-3	TRBJ1-1	TGTGCCATCAGACCACAGGACGGCACTGAAGCTTTCTTT	CAIRPQDGTEAFF
TRBD2	-	TRBV29-1	TRBJ2-7	TGCAGCGTTGAACTAGCGGGAGCGTACGAGCAGTACTTC	CSVELAGAYEQYF
TRBD1	once	TRBV27	TRBJ2-7	TGTGCCAGCAGTGGCACCGGGACAGGGCTCTACGAGCAGTACTTC	CASSGTGTGLYEQYF
-	-	TRBV2	TRBJ2-7	TGTGCCAGCAGTGAAGCGCTGTACGAGCAGTACTTC	CASSEALYEQYF
-	once	TRBV15	TRBJ2-3	TGTGCCACCAGCAGAGTCCCAACAGGGAGGTCAGATACGCAGTATTTT	CATSRVPTGRSDTQYF
TRBD2	-	TRBV28	TRBJ2-3	TGTGCCAGCAGTTCGGGACTAGCGGGGGACACAGATACGCAGTATTTT	CASSSGLAGDTDTQYF
-	-	TRBV9	TRBJ2-7	TGTGCCAGCAGCTCCCCGGAGGGCTACGAGCAGTACTTC	CASSSPEGYEQYF
-	-	TRBV6-5	TRBJ1-1	TGTGCCAGCAGTTACGTGGACACCACTGAAGCTTTCTTT	CASSYVDTTEAFF
-	-	TRBV13	TRBJ2-4	TGTGCCAGCAGCCTGAGCGGTCTAGCCAAAAACATTCAGTACTTC	CASSLSGLAKNIQYF
-	-	TRBV28	TRBJ2-1	TGTGCCAGCAGTTTAAGACCCAACTATTTAAGCAATGAGCAGTTCTTC	CASSLRPNYLSNEQFF
-	-	TRBV20-1	TRBJ1-1	TGTAGTGCTAGAATGGATCTTTTT	CSARMDLF
-	-	TRBV27	TRBJ2-3	TGTGCCAGCAGTTTATCGGCCGGGGTTGAGACGGGGTTAAATACGCAGTATTTT	CASSLSAGVETGLNTQYF
-	-	TRBV6-6	TRBJ2-5	TGTGCCAGCAGCGGACAGCAGGATACCAAAGAGACCCAGTACTTC	CASSGQQDTKETQYF
-	-	TRBV2	TRBJ2-1	TGTGCCAGCAGTGTAGGAGGGAGTCACTACAATGAGCAGTTCTTC	CASSVGGSHYNEQFF
TRBD2	-	TRBV13	TRBJ2-3	TGTGCCAGCAGCTTAGGGGCTAGCGGGAGTTCAGATACGCAGTATTTT	CASSLGASGSSDTQYF
-	once	TRBV6-1	TRBJ2-7	TGTGCCAGCAGTGAACCGTACGAGCAGTACTTC	CASSEPYEQYF
-	-	TRBV5-7	TRBJ2-5	TGTGCCAGCCTGGGACCTAAAGAGACCCAGTACTTC	CASLGPKETQYF
-	-	TRBV5-5	TRBJ1-5	TGTGCCAGCAGCGAGGGACTGATCAATCAGCCCCAGCATTTT	CASSEGLINQPQHF
-	-	TRBV27	TRBJ2-7	TGTGCCAGCAGTTTATTTACAGGGCCCTACGAGCAGTACTTC	CASSLFTGPYEQYF
-	-	TRBV4-1	TRBJ2-1	TGCGCCAGCAGCCGTAGTCTAGCGACGAACTACAATGAGCAGTTCTTC	CASSRSLATNYNEQFF